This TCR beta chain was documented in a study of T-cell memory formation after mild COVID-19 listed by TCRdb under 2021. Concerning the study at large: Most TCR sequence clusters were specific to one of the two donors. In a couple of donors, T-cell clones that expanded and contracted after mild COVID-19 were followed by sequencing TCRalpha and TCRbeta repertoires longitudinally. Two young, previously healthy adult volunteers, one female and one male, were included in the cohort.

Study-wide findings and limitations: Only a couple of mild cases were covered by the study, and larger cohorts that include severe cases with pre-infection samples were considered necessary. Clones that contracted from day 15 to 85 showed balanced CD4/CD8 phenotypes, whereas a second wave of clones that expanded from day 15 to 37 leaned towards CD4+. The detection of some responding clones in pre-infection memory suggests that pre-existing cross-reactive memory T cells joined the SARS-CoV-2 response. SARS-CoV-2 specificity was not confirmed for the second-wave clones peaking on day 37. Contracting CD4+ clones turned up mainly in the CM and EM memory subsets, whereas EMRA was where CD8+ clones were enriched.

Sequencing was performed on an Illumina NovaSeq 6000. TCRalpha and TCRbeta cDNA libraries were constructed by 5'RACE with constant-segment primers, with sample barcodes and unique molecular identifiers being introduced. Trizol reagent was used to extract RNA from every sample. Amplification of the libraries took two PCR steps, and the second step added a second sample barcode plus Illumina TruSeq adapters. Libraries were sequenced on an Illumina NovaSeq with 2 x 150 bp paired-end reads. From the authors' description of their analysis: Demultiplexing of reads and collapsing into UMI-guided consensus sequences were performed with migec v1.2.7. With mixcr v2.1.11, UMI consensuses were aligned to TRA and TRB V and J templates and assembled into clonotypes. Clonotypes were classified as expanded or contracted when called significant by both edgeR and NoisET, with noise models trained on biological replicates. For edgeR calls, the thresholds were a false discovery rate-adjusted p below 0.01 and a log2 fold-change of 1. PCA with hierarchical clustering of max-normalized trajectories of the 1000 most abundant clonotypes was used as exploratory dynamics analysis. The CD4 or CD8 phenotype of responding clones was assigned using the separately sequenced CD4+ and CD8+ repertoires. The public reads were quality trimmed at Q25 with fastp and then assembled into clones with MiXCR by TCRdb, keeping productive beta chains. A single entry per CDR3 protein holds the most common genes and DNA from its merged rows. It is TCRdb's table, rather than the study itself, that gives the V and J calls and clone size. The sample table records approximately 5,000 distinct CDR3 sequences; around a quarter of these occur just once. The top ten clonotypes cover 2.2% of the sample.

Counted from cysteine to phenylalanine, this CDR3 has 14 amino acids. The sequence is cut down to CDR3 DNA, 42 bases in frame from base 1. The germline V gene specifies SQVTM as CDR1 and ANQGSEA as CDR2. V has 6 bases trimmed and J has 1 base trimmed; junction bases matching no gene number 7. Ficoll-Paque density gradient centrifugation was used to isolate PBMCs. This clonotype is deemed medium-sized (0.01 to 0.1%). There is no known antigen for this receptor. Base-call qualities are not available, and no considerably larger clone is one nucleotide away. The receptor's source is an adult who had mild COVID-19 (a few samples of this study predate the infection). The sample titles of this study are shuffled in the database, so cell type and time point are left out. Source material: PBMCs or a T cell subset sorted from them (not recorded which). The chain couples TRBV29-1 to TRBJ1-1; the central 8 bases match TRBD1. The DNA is TGCAGCGTAAAGCCCGGGACAGGGAACACTGAAGCTTTCTTT. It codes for CSVKPGTGNTEAFF.